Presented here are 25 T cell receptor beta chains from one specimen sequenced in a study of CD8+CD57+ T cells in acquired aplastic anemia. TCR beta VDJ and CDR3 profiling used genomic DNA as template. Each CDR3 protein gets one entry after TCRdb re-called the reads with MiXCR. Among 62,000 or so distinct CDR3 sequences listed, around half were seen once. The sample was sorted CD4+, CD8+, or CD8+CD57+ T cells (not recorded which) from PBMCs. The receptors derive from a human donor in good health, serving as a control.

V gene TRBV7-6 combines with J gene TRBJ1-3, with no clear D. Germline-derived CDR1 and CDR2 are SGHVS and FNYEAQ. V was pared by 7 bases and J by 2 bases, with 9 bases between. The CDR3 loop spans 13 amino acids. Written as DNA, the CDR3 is TGTGCCAGCACCACCATCGCTGGAAACACCATATATTTT. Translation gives CASTTIAGNTIYF.

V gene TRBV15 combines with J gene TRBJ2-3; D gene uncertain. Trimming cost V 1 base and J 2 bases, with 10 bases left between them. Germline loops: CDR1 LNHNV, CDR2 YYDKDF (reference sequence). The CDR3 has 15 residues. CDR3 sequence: CATSRGLSFTDTQYF. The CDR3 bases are TGTGCCACCAGCAGAGGGTTGAGTTTCACAGATACGCAGTATTTT.

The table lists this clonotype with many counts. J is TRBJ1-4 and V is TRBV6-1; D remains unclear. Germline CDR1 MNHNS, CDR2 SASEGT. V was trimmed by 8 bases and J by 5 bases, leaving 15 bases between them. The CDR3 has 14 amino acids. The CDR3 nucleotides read TGTGCCAGCGGACCGAGGGAACCAAATGAAAAACTGTTTTTT. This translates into CASGPREPNEKLFF.

CDR3 sequence reads: CASSDWDSSYEQYF. CDR3 nucleotide sequence: TGTGCCAGCAGTGACTGGGACAGCTCCTACGAGCAGTACTTC. This rearrangement joins TRBV2 to TRBJ2-7, with 7 bases identical to TRBD1. This CDR3 contains 14 residues. V shed 3 bases, J shed 0 bases, and the junction held 2 bases outside the gene matches. CDR1 and CDR2 from the germline V gene are SNHLY and FYNNEI.

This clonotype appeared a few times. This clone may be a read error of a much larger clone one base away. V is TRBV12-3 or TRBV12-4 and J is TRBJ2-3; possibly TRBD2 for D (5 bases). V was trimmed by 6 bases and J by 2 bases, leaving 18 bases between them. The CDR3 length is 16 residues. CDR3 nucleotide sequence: TGTGCCAGCAGCGGGGTAAGCGGACGGGACACAGATACGCAGTATTTT. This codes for CASSGVSGRDTDTQYF.

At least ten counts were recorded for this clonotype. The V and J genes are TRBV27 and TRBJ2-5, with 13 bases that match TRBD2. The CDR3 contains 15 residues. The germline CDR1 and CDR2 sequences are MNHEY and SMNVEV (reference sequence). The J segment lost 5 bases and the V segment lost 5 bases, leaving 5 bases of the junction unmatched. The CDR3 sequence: CASSGGLAGRETQYF. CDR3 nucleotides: TGTGCCAGCAGTGGGGGACTAGCGGGAAGGGAGACCCAGTACTTC.

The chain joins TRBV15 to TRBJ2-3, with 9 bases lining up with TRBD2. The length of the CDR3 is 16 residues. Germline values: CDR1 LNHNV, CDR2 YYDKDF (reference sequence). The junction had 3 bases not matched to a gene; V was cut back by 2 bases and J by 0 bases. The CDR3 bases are TGTGCCACCAGCAGATTCCTAGCGGGAAGCACAGATACGCAGTATTTT. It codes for CATSRFLAGSTDTQYF.

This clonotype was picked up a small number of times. For the CDR3, the DNA is TGTGCCACCCTCGGCGGCGAGCAGTACTTC. Protein sequence: CATLGGEQYF. The chain carries TRBV24-1 and TRBJ2-7, with D hard to call. The germline CDR1 and CDR2 sequences are KGHDR and SFDVKD. V dropped 9 bases and J dropped 6 bases, with 8 bases sitting between them. This CDR3 region has 10 residues.

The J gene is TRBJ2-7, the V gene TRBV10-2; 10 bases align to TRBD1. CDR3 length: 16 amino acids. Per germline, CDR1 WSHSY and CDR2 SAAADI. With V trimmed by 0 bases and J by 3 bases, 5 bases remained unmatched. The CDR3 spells CASSESSRDRGYEQYF. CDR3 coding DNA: TGCGCCAGCAGTGAGTCCTCCCGGGACAGGGGCTACGAGCAGTACTTC.

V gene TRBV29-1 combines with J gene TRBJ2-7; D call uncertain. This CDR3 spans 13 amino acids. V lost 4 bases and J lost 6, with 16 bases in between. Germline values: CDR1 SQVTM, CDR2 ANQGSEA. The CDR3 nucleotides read TGCAGCGTTGTTGGCCTCAAAGCCTGCGAGCAGTACTTC. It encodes CSVVGLKACEQYF.

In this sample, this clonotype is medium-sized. In DNA form, the CDR3 reads TGTGCCACCAGCACACGGACAGGGGATGGCTACACCTTC. This sequence encodes CATSTRTGDGYTF. The V call is TRBV15, the J call TRBJ1-2; TRBD1 matches 9 bases. The CDR3 consists of 13 residues. Germline V gene data show CDR1 as LNHNV and CDR2 as YYDKDF (reference sequence). Unmatched junction bases numbered 3, after V lost 4 bases and J lost 6 bases. The whole variable domain, filled in from reference TRBV15 and TRBJ1-2, reads DAMVIQNPRYQVTQFGKPVTLSCSQTLNHNVMYWYQQKSSQAPKLLFHYYDKDFNNEADTPDNFQSRRPNTSFCFLDIRSPGLGDTAMYLCATSTRTGDGYTFGSGTRLTVV.

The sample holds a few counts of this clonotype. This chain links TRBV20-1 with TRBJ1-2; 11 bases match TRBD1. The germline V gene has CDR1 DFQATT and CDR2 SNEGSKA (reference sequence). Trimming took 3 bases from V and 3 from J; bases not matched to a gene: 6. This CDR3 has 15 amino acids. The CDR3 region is CSARDRGPPDYGYTF. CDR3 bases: TGCAGTGCTAGGGACAGGGGGCCCCCCGACTATGGCTACACCTTC.

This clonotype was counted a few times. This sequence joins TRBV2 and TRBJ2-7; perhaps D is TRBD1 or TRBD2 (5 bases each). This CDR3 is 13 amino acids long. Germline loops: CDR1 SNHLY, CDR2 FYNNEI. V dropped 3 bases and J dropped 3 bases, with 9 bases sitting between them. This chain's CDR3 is CASSDGAGYEQYV. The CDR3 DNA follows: TGTGCCAGCAGTGATGGGGCGGGCTACGAGCAGTACGTC.

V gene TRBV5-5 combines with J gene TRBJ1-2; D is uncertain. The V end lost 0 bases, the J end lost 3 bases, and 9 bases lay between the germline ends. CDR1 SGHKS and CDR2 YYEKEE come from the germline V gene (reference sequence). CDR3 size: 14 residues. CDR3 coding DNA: TGTGCCAGCAGCTTGGGAGGGATAGACTATGGCTACACCTTC. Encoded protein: CASSLGGIDYGYTF.

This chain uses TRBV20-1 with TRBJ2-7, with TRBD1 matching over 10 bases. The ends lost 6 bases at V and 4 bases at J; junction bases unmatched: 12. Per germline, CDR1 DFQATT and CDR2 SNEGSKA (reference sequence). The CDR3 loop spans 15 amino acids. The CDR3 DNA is TGCAGTGCGGAGCGGGGACAGGGGTTTCGGTACGAGCAGTACTTC. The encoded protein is CSAERGQGFRYEQYF.

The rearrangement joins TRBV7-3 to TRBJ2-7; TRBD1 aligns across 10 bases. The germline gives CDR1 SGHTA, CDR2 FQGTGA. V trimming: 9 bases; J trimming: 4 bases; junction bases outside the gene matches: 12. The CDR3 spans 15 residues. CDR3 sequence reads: CASSFRQGAEYEQYF. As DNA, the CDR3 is TGTGCCAGTAGTTTCCGACAGGGGGCCGAGTACGAGCAGTACTTC.

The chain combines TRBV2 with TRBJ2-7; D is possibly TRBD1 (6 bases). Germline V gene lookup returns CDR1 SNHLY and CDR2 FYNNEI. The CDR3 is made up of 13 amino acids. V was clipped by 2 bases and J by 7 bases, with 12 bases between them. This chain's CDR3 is CASSEQGYGEQYV. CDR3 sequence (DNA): TGTGCCAGCAGTGAACAGGGGTATGGGGAGCAGTACGTC.

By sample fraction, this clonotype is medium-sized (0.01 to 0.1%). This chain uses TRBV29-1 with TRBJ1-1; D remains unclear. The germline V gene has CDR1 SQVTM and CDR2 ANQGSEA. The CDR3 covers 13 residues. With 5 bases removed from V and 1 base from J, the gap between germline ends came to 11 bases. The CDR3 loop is CSVSAVGNTEAFF. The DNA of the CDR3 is TGCAGCGTTTCGGCCGTTGGGAACACTGAAGCTTTCTTT.

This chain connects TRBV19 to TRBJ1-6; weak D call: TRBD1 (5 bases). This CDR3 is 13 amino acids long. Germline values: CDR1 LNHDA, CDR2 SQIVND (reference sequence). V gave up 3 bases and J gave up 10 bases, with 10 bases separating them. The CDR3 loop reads CASSIKGDSPLHF. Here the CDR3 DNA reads TGTGCCAGTAGTATCAAAGGGGACTCACCCCTCCACTTT.

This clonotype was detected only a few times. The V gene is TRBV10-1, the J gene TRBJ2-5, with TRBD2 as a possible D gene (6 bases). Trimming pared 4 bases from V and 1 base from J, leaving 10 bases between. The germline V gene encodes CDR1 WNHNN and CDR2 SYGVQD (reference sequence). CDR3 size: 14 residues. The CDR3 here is CASSGGDFQETQYF. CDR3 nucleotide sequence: TGCGCCAGCAGTGGGGGGGACTTCCAAGAGACCCAGTACTTC.

Here the CDR3 DNA reads TGCGCCAGCAGCTCAGAACGCGAGCAGTACTTC. Translation gives CASSSEREQYF. The chain employs TRBV10-1 and TRBJ2-7; D ambiguous. The CDR3 covers 11 residues. V was trimmed by 6 bases and J by 6 bases, leaving 9 bases between them. Germline loops: CDR1 WNHNN, CDR2 SYGVQD (reference sequence).

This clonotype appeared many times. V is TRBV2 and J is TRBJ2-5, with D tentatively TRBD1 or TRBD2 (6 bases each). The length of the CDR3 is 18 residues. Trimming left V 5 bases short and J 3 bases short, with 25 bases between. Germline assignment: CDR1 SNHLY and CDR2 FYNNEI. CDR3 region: CASSKFTGHGGSEETQYF. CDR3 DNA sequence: TGTGCCAGCAGTAAATTCACGGGGCACGGGGGCAGTGAAGAGACCCAGTACTTC.

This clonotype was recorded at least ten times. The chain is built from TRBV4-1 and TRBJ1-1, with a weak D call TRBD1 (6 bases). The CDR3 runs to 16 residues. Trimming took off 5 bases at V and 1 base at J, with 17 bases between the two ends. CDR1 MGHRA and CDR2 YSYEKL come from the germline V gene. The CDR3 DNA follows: TGCGCCAGCAGCTACAGACAGGCCCCAACGAACACTGAAGCTTTCTTT. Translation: CASSYRQAPTNTEAFF.

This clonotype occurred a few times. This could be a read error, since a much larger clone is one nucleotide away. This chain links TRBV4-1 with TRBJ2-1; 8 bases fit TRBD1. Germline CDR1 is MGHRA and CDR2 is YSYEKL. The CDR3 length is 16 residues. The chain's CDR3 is CASGQDRQGANNEQFF. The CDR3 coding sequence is TGCGCCAGCGGCCAAGATAGGCAGGGGGCTAACAATGAGCAGTTCTTC.

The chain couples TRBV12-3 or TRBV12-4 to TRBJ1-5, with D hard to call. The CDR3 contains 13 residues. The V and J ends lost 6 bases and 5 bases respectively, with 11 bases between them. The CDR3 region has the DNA TGTGCCAGCAGCTACACAGCAGATCAGCCCCAGCATTTT. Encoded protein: CASSYTADQPQHF.